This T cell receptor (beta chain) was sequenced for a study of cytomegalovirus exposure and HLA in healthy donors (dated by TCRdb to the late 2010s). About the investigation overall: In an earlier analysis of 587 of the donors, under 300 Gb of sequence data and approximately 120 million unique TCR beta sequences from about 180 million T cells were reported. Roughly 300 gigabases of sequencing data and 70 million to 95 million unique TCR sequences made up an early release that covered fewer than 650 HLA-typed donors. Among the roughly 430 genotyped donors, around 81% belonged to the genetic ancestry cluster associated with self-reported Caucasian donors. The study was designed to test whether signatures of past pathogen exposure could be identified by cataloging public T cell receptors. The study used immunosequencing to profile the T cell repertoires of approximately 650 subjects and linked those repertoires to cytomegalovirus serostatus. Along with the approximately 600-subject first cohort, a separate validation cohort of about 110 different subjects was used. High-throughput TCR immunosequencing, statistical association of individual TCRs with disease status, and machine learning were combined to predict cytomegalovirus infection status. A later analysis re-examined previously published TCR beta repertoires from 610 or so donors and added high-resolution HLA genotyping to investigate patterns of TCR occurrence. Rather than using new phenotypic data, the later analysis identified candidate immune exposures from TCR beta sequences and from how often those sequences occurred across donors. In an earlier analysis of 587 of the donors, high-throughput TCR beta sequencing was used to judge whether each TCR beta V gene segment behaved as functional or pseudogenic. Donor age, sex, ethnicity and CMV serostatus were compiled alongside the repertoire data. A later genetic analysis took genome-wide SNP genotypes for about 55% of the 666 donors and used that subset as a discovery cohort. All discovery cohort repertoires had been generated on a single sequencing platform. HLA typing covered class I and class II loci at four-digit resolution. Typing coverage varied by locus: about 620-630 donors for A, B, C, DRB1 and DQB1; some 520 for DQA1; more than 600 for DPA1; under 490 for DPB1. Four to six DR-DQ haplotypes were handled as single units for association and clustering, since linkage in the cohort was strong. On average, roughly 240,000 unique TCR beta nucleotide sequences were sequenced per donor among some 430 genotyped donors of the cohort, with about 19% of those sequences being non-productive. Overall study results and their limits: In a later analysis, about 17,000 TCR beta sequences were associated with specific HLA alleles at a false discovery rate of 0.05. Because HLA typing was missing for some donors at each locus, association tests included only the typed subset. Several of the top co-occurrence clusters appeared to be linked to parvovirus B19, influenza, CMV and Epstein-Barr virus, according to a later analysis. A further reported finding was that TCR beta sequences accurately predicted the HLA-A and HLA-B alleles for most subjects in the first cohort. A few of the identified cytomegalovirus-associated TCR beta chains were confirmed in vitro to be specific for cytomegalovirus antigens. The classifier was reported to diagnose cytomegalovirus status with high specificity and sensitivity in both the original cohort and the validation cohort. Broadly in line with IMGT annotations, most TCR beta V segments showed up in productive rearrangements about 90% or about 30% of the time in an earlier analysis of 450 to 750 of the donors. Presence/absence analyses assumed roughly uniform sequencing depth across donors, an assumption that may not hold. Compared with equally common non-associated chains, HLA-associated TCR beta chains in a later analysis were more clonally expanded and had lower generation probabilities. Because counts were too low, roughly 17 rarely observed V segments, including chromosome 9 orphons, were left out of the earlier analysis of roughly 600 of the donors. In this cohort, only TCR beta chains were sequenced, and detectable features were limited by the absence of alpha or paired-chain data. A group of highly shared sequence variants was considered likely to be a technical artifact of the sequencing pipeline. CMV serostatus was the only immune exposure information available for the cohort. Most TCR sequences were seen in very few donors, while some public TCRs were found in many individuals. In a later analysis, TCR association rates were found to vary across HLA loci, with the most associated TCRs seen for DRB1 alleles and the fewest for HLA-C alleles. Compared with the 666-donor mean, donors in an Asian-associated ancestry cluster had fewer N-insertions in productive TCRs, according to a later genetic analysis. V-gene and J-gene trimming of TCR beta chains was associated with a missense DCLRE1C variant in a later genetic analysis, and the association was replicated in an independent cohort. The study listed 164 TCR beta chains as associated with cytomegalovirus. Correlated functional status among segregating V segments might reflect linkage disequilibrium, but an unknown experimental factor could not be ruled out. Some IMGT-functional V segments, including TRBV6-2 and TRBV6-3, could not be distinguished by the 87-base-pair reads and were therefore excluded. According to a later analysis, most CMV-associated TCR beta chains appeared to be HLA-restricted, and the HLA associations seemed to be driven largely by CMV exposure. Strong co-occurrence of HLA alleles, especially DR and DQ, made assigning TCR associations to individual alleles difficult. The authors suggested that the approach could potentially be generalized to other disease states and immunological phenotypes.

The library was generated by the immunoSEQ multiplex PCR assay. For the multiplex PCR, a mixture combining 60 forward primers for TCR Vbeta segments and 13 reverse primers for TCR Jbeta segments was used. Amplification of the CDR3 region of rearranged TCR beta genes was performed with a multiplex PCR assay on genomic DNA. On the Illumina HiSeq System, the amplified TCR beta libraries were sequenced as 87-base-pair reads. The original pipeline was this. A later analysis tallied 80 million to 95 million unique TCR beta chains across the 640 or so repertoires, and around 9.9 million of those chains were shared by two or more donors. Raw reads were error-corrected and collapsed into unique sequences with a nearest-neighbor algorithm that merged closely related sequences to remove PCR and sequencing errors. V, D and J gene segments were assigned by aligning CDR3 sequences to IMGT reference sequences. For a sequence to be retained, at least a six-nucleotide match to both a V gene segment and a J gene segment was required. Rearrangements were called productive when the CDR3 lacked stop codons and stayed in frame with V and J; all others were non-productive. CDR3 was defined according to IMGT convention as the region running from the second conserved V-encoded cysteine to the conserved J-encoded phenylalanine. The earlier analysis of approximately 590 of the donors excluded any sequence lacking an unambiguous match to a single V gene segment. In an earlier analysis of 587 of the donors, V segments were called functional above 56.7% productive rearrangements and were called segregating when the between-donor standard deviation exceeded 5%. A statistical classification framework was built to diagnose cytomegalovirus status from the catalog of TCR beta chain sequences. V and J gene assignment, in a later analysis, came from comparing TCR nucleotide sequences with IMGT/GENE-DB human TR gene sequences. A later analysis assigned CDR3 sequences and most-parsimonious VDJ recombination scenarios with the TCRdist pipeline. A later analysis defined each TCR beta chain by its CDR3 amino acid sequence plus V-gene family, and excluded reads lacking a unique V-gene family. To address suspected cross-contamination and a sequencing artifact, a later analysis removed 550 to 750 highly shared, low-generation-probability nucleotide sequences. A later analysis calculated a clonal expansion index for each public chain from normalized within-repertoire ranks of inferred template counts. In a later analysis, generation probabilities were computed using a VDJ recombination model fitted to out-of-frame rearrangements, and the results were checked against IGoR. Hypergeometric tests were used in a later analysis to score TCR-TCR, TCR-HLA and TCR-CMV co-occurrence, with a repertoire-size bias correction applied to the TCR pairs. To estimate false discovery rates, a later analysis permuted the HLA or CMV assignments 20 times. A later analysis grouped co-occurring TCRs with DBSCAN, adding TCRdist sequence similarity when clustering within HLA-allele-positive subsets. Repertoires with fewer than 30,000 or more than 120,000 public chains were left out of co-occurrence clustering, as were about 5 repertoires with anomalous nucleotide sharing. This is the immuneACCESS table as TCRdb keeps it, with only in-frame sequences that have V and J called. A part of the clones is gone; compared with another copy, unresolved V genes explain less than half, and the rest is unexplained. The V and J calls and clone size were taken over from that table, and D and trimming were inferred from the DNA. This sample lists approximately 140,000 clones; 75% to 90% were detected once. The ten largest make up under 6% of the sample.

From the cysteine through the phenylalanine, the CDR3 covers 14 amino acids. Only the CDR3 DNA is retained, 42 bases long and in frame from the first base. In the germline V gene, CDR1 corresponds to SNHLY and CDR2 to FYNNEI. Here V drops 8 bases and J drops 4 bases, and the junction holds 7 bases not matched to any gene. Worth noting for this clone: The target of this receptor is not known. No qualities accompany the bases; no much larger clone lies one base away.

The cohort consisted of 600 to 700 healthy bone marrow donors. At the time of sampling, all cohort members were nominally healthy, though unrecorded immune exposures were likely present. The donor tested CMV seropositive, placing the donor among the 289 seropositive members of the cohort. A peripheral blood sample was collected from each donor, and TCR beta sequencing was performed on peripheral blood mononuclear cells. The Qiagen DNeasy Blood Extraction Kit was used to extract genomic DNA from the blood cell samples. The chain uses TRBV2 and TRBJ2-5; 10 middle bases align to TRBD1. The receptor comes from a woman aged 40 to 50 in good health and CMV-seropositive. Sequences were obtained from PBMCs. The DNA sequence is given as TGTGCCAGCCGGGACAGGGGTGGCGGAGAGACCCAGTACTTC. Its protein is CASRDRGGGETQYF.